This is a list of T cell receptor beta chains from one sample in a study of identical twins. In TCRdb, the 5' RACE reads were re-called with MiXCR into one record per CDR3 protein. In the table there are approximately 470,000 distinct CDR3 sequences, 13% to 15% of which are singletons. These data also featured in a second study, about yellow fever vaccine responses in identical twins.

The sequenced sample consisted of CD4+ T cells sorted from blood. The origin of the receptors is a woman between 18 and 30 years old in good health. CDR3s include the opening cysteine and the closing phenylalanine or tryptophan. D genes are given only for firm matches. Only some rows state a clone size, as once, few, many or a class for expanded clones.

d_call	v_call	j_call	clone_size	cdr3_aa	cdr3_nt
TRBD2	TRBV27	TRBJ2-2	.	CASSLHLAGGPRELFF	TGTGCCAGCAGTCTCCACCTAGCGGGGGGGCCCAGGGAGCTGTTTTTT
.	TRBV29-1	TRBJ2-3	.	CSVERPTDTQYF	TGCAGCGTTGAGCGTCCCACAGATACGCAGTATTTT
.	TRBV7-2	TRBJ2-1	few	CASSLVSQEQFF	TGTGCCAGCAGCTTAGTGAGTCAAGAGCAGTTCTTC
TRBD2	TRBV2	TRBJ2-3	.	CASILRGAGDTQYF	TGTGCCAGCATATTGCGGGGGGCTGGAGATACGCAGTATTTT
.	TRBV2	TRBJ2-7	few	CASTGRLVFEQYF	TGTGCCAGCACTGGGAGACTAGTGTTCGAGCAGTACTTC
TRBD1	TRBV5-1	TRBJ2-5	many	CASSKTGTGGKETQYF	TGCGCCAGCAGTAAAACCGGGACAGGGGGGAAGGAGACCCAGTACTTC
.	TRBV5-5	TRBJ1-1	.	CASSKTGDTEAFF	TGTGCCAGCAGCAAGACAGGCGACACTGAAGCTTTCTTT
TRBD2	TRBV12-3/TRBV12-4	TRBJ2-1	few	CASKIAGVRNEQFF	TGTGCCAGCAAAATAGCGGGAGTCCGAAATGAGCAGTTCTTC
.	TRBV27	TRBJ2-4	.	CASSLSTGLAKNIQYF	TGTGCCAGCAGTTTATCGACAGGTCTAGCCAAAAACATTCAGTACTTC
.	TRBV12-3/TRBV12-4	TRBJ1-3	many	CASSFYSGSTGNTIYF	TGTGCCAGCAGTTTCTATTCGGGTTCGACTGGAAACACCATATATTTT
TRBD1	TRBV20-1	TRBJ1-1	few	CSATDRGRGDTEAFF	TGCAGTGCCACCGACAGGGGACGAGGAGACACTGAAGCTTTCTTT
.	TRBV20-1	TRBJ2-6	once	CSAAWSGANVLTF	TGCAGTGCTGCCTGGAGTGGGGCCAACGTCCTGACTTTC
.	TRBV7-2	TRBJ2-5	few	CASSLVPGTQETQYF	TGTGCCAGCAGCTTAGTCCCCGGGACTCAAGAGACCCAGTACTTC
TRBD2	TRBV2	TRBJ2-3	.	CASSEASTSGRDTQYF	TGTGCCAGCAGTGAAGCGTCTACTAGCGGGAGAGATACGCAGTATTTT
.	TRBV13	TRBJ1-2	few	CASSLRRLGEAYGYTF	TGTGCCAGCAGCTTAAGGCGCCTTGGGGAGGCCTATGGCTACACCTTC
TRBD2	TRBV7-9	TRBJ2-3	few	CASSLDGAGPGDTQYF	TGTGCCAGCAGCTTAGATGGAGCGGGGCCGGGAGATACGCAGTATTTT
.	TRBV2	TRBJ1-1	.	CASRKGGLNTEAFF	TGTGCCAGCAGGAAGGGGGGATTGAACACTGAAGCTTTCTTT
TRBD2	TRBV20-1	TRBJ2-1	.	CSASRVAGAYSYNEQFF	TGCAGTGCTAGTCGAGTAGCGGGAGCTTACTCCTACAATGAGCAGTTCTTC
.	TRBV15	TRBJ2-7	few	CATSPYRDVTYEQYF	TGTGCCACCAGCCCCTACAGGGATGTTACCTACGAGCAGTACTTC
.	TRBV20-1	TRBJ1-2	.	CSARALGQLDYGYTF	TGCAGTGCTAGGGCCCTCGGACAGCTAGACTATGGCTACACCTTC
TRBD1	TRBV9	TRBJ2-5	.	CASGGQGLYQETQYF	TGTGCCAGCGGCGGACAGGGATTATACCAAGAGACCCAGTACTTC
TRBD1	TRBV4-2	TRBJ2-5	.	CASSQEGQVGETQYF	TGTGCCAGCAGCCAAGAGGGACAGGTGGGAGAGACCCAGTACTTC
.	TRBV15	TRBJ2-1	few	CATSRGEGAGHNEQFF	TGTGCCACCAGCAGAGGAGAGGGGGCGGGACACAATGAGCAGTTCTTC
TRBD1	TRBV5-1	TRBJ2-5	few	CASSTGTGGLGTQYF	TGCGCCAGCAGCACAGGGACAGGGGGACTGGGGACCCAGTACTTC